Described below is a single T cell receptor beta chain sequence and its context. The antigen it binds to is not known. Base-call qualities are not available, and no considerably larger clone is one nucleotide away. The data originate from a study of cytomegalovirus exposure and HLA in healthy donors (dated by TCRdb to the late 2010s). At the level of the whole study: An earlier analysis of 550 to 700 of the donors reported more than 250 Gb of sequence data and some 100 million unique TCR beta sequences from around 200 million T cells. Approximately 300 gigabases of sequencing data and approximately 85 million unique TCR sequences were included in an early release covering roughly 600 HLA-typed donors. To decide whether each TCR beta V gene segment behaved as functional or pseudogenic, an earlier analysis of fewer than 750 of the donors relied on high-throughput TCR beta sequencing. Of the 300 to 450 genotyped donors, around 81% fell in the genetic ancestry cluster associated with self-reported Caucasian donors. HLA typing included class I and class II loci at four-digit resolution. In a later genetic analysis, genome-wide SNP genotypes for about three fifths of the roughly 670 donors were used, and that subset was treated as a discovery cohort. Every discovery cohort repertoire had been produced on one sequencing platform. To predict cytomegalovirus infection status, the study combined high-throughput TCR immunosequencing, statistical association of individual TCRs with disease status, and machine learning. Four to six DR-DQ haplotypes were handled as single units for association and clustering, since linkage in the cohort was strong. Typing coverage differed by locus: A, B, C, DRB1 and DQB1 were typed in roughly 629-630 donors, DQA1 in about 550, DPA1 in some 610, and DPB1 in just under 490. Along with the approximately 700-subject first cohort, a separate validation cohort of some 130 different subjects was used. Using immunosequencing, the study profiled T cell repertoires from 500 to 800 subjects and related those repertoires to cytomegalovirus serostatus. Alongside the repertoire data, information on donor age, sex, ethnicity and CMV serostatus was compiled. A later analysis re-analyzed previously published TCR beta repertoires from 666 donors and added high-resolution HLA genotyping to study TCR occurrence patterns. Among approximately 370 genotyped donors of the cohort, an average of about 240,000 unique TCR beta nucleotide sequences was sequenced per donor, of which about 19% were non-productive. In the later analysis, no new phenotypic data were used to find candidate immune exposures; instead, reliance was placed on TCR beta sequences and their occurrence across donors. The study aimed to test whether signatures of past pathogen exposure could be identified by cataloging public T cell receptors.

Receptor amplification or capture employed the immunoSEQ multiplex PCR assay. The multiplex PCR relied on a mix of 60 forward primers for TCR Vbeta segments and 13 reverse primers for TCR Jbeta segments. Amplification of the CDR3 region of rearranged TCR beta genes was performed with a multiplex PCR assay on genomic DNA. The amplified TCR beta libraries were sequenced on the Illumina HiSeq System as 87-base-pair reads. The paper's data handling went like this. Across the 600 to 700 repertoires, a later analysis counted roughly 84 million unique TCR beta chains, 9.5 million to 13 million of which were shared by at least two donors. Raw reads were error-corrected and collapsed into unique sequences with a nearest-neighbor algorithm that merged closely related sequences to remove PCR and sequencing errors. Alignment of CDR3 sequences to IMGT reference sequences was used to assign V, D and J gene segments. For a sequence to be retained, a match of at least six nucleotides to both a V gene segment and a J gene segment was required. A rearrangement was called productive if the CDR3 had no stop codons and remained in frame with V and J, and every other rearrangement was called non-productive. CDR3 was defined according to IMGT convention as the region running from the second conserved V-encoded cysteine to the conserved J-encoded phenylalanine. Sequences without an unambiguous match to a single V gene segment were excluded from the earlier analysis of a few hundred of the donors. In an earlier analysis of several hundred of the donors, V segments were called functional above 56.7% productive rearrangements and were called segregating when the between-donor standard deviation exceeded 5%. A statistical classification framework was developed to diagnose cytomegalovirus status using the catalog of TCR beta chain sequences. In a later analysis, V and J genes were assigned by comparing TCR nucleotide sequences against IMGT/GENE-DB human TR gene sequences. Using the TCRdist pipeline, a later analysis assigned CDR3 sequences along with most-parsimonious VDJ recombination scenarios. A later analysis defined each TCR beta chain by its CDR3 amino acid sequence plus V-gene family, and excluded reads lacking a unique V-gene family. In a later analysis, a few hundred highly shared, low-generation-probability nucleotide sequences were removed to address suspected cross-contamination and a sequencing artifact. For each public chain, a later analysis derived a clonal expansion index from normalized ranks of inferred template counts within each repertoire. In a later analysis, generation probabilities were computed using a VDJ recombination model fitted to out-of-frame rearrangements, and the results were checked against IGoR. In a later analysis, hypergeometric tests were used to score TCR-TCR, TCR-HLA and TCR-CMV co-occurrence, with a repertoire-size bias correction applied to TCR pairs. False discovery rates were estimated in a later analysis by permuting HLA or CMV assignments 20 times. In a later analysis, co-occurring TCRs were grouped using DBSCAN, and TCRdist sequence similarity was added for clustering within HLA-allele-positive subsets. Repertoires with fewer than 30,000 or more than 120,000 public chains, plus five repertoires with anomalous nucleotide sharing, were excluded from co-occurrence clustering. TCRdb mirrors the immuneACCESS table, restricted to in-frame sequences. Some clones are absent from its copies; in checked studies, under half trace to an unresolved V gene, and the reason for the others is unknown. V, J and clone size are those of that table, while D and trimming were read from the DNA. This sample gives some 120,000 clones in total; around 82% of them show up just once. The ten largest clones take up approximately 11% of the sample.

After removal of 8 bases from V and 1 base from J, the junction retains 16 bases not matched to a gene. CDR1 and CDR2 (SNHLY, FYNNEI) derive from the germline V gene. The CDR3, cysteine through phenylalanine, is 17 amino acids long. Kept here is only the CDR3 DNA, which spans 51 bases and is read in frame from base 1. In total, 500 to 700 healthy bone marrow donors made up the cohort. At the time of sampling, every cohort member was nominally healthy, though immune exposures that went unrecorded were likely present. The donor was CMV seropositive and was included in the group of 250 to 300 seropositive cohort members. Every donor gave a peripheral blood sample, and the peripheral blood mononuclear cells from that sample were used for TCR beta sequencing. The Qiagen DNeasy Blood Extraction Kit was used to extract genomic DNA from the blood cell samples. Broad study findings and their caveats: In a later genetic analysis, fewer N-insertions in productive TCRs were reported among donors in an Asian-associated ancestry cluster than the roughly 700-donor mean. A later analysis found that HLA-associated TCR beta chains were more clonally expanded and had lower generation probabilities than equally common non-associated chains. CMV serostatus was the only immune exposure information available for the cohort. In both the original and validation cohorts, the classifier was reported to diagnose cytomegalovirus status with high specificity and sensitivity. The 87-base-pair reads could not distinguish some IMGT-functional V segments, including TRBV6-2 and TRBV6-3, so those segments were excluded. In this cohort, only TCR beta chains were sequenced, and detectable features were limited by the absence of alpha or paired-chain data. Most TCR sequences were observed very rarely across donors, whereas some public TCRs were present in many individuals. Presence/absence analyses assumed roughly uniform sequencing depth across donors, an assumption that may not hold. Most CMV-associated TCR beta chains appeared to be HLA-restricted in a later analysis, and the HLA associations seemed to be driven largely by CMV exposure. Linkage disequilibrium might explain the correlated functional status among segregating V segments, but an unknown experimental factor could not be excluded. At a false discovery rate of 0.05, a later analysis linked 15,000 to 20,000 TCR beta sequences to specific HLA alleles. In a later analysis, the rate of TCR association differed among HLA loci, with DRB1 alleles having the most associated TCRs and HLA-C alleles having the fewest. An earlier analysis of 587 of the donors showed that most TCR beta V segments appeared in productive rearrangements either about 87% or about 30% of the time, which broadly matched IMGT annotations. A further reported finding was that TCR beta sequences accurately predicted the HLA-A and HLA-B alleles for most subjects in the first cohort. According to the authors, the approach could potentially be generalized to other disease states and immunological phenotypes. In a later genetic analysis, a missense DCLRE1C variant was associated with V-gene and J-gene trimming of TCR beta chains, and the association was replicated in an independent cohort. A few of the identified cytomegalovirus-associated TCR beta chains were confirmed in vitro to be specific for cytomegalovirus antigens. In the study, around 150 TCR beta chains were listed as associated with cytomegalovirus. Because HLA typing was unavailable for some donors at each locus, only the typed subset was used in association tests. The sequencing pipeline was judged likely to have produced a cluster of highly shared sequence variants as a technical artifact. Because counts were too low, roughly 18 rarely observed V segments, including chromosome 9 orphons, were left out of the earlier analysis of a few hundred of the donors. When HLA alleles, especially DR and DQ, strongly co-occurred, TCR associations were difficult to assign to individual alleles. In a later analysis, several top co-occurrence clusters were reported to appear linked to parvovirus B19, influenza, CMV and Epstein-Barr virus.

Recombination joined TRBV2 with TRBJ1-1; a stretch of 7 junction bases matches TRBD1. Sequencing input: PBMCs. This clonotype was obtained from a man between 25 and 39 years old in good health and CMV-seropositive. DNA sequence: TGTGCCAGCTTTTACGGGAGGGGGCGGTTTGCGAACACTGAAGCTTTCTTT. This sequence encodes CASFYGRGRFANTEAFF.